This section outlines one T cell receptor beta chain sequence together with its context. Germline values: CDR1 MDHEN, CDR2 SYDVKM. The CDR3 totals 18 residues. Trimming cost V 4 bases and J 2 bases, with 20 bases left between them. Sequencing was performed with immunoSEQ multiplex PCR; in TCRdb, only in-frame clones are kept and a portion is missing. This table has 350,000 to 500,000 clones, about nine tenths appearing once. These data are taken from a study of Ad26.COV2.S vaccination and SARS-CoV-2 variants. As for the study in general: It was the COV1001 Ad26.COV2.S trial arm that included the donor. Once, or twice with 56 days between doses, Ad26.COV2.S was given intramuscularly.

Treatment defined: 15 to 20 received Ad26.COV2.S at low or high dose, single or two shots; roughly five received placebo; per-sample allocation not given. After the first vaccine or placebo injection, samples were drawn on day 63. Donation was by an adult aged 18-55 years who was in Boston. The sequence came from a person aged 18-65 years who received the Ad26.COV2.S COVID-19 vaccine or a placebo. V is TRBV28 and J is TRBJ2-2; D is unclear. The input for sequencing was peripheral blood, taken in a trial of Ad26.COV2.S vaccine versus placebo. CDR3: CASSYEGPGRSNTGELFF. The DNA for the CDR3 is TGTGCCAGCAGTTACGAAGGGCCTGGACGGAGCAACACCGGGGAGCTGTTTTTT.